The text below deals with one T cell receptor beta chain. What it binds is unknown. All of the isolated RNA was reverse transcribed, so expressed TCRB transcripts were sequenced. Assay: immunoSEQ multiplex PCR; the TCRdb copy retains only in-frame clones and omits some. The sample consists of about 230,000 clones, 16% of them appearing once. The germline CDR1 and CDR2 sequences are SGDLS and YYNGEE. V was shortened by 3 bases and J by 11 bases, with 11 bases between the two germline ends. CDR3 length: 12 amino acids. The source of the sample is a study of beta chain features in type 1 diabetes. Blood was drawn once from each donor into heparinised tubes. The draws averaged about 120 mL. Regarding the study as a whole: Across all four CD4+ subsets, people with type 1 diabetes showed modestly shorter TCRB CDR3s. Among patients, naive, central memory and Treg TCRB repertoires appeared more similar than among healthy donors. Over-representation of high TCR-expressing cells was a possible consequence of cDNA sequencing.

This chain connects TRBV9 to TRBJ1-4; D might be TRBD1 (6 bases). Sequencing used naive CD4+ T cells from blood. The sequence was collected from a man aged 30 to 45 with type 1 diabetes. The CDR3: CASSARGAKLFF. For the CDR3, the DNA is TGTGCCAGCAGCGCGAGGGGGGCCAAACTGTTTTTT.